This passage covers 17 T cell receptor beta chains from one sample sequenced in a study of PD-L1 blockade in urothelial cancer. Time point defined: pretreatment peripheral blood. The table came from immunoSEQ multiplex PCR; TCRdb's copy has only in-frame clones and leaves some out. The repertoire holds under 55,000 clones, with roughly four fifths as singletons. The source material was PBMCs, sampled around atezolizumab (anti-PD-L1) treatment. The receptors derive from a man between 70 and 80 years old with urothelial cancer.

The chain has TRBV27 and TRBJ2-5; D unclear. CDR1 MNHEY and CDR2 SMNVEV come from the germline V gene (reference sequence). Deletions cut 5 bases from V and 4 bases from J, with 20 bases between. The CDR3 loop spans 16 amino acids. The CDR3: CASSPMAVEWVETQYF. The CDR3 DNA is TGTGCCAGCAGTCCCATGGCGGTGGAGTGGGTAGAGACCCAGTACTTC.

CDR3 in DNA: TGTGCCAGCAGCCTTGACAGGGGGAACACTGAAGCTTTCTTT. It specifies CASSLDRGNTEAFF. The V and J genes are TRBV6-6 and TRBJ1-1, with TRBD1 matching 8 bases. From germline, CDR1 is MNHNY and CDR2 SVGAGI (reference sequence). The length of the CDR3 is 14 residues. Trimming took 6 bases from V and 1 from J; bases not matched to a gene: 4.

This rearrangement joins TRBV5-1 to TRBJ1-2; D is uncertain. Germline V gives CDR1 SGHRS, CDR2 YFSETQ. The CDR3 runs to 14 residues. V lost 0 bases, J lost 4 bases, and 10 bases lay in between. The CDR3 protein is CASSLAEAGYGYTF. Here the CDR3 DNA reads TGCGCCAGCAGCTTGGCCGAGGCTGGCTATGGCTACACCTTC.

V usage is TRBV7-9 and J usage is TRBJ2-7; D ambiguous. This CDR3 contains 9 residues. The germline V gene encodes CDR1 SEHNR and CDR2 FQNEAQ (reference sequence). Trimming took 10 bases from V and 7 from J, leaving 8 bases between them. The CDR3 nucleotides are TGTGCCACAGAGAGGGAGCAGTACTTC. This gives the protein CATEREQYF.

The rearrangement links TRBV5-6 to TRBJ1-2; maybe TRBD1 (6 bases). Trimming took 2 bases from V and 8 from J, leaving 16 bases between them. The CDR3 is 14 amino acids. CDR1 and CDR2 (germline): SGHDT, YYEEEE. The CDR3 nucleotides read TGTGCCAGCAGCTTACCGACAGGCGGCGTCGGCTACACCTTC. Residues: CASSLPTGGVGYTF.

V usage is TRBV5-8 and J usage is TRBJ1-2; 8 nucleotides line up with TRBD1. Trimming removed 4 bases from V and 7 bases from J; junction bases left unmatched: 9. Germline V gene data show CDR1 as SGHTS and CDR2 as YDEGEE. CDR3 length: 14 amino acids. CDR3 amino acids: CASSPGQVVFGYTF. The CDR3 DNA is TGTGCCAGCAGCCCGGGACAGGTTGTTTTTGGCTACACCTTC. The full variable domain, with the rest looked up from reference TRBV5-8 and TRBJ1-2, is EAGVTQSPTHLIKTRGQQATLRCSPISGHTSVYWYQQALGLGLQFLLWYDEGEERNRGNFPPRFSGRQFPNYSSELNVNALELEDSALYLCASSPGQVVFGYTFGSGTRLTVV.

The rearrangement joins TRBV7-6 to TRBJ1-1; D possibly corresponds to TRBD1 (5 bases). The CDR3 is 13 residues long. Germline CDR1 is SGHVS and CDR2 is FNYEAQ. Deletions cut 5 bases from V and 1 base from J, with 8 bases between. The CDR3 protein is CASSQQENTEAFF. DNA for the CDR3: TGTGCCAGCAGCCAACAGGAGAACACTGAAGCTTTCTTT.

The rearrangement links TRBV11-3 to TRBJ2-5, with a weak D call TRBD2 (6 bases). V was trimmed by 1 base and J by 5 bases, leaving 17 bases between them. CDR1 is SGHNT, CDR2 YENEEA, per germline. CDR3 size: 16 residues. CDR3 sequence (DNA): TGTGCCAGCAGCTTAGGGGGTAGTGCGGGATCTGAGACCCAGTACTTC. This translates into CASSLGGSAGSETQYF.

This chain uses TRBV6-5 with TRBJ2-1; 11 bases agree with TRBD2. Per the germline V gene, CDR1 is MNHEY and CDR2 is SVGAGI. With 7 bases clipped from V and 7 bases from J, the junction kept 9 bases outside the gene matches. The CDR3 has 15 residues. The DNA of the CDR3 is TGTGCCAGCACCAAGACTAGCGGGGCGAGGAATGAGCAGTTCTTC. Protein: CASTKTSGARNEQFF.

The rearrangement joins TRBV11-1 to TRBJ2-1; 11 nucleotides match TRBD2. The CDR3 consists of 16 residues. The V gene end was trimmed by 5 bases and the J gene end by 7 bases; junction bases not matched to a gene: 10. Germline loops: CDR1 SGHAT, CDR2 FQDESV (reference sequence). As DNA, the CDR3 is TGTGCCAGCAGCCTGGGGGGACTAGCGGAATTAAATGAGCAGTTCTTC. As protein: CASSLGGLAELNEQFF.

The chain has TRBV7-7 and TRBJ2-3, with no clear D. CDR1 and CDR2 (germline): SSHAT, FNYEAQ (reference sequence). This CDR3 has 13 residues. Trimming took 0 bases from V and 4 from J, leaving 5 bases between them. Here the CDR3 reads CASSLAYADTQYF. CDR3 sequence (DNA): TGTGCCAGCAGCTTAGCGTATGCAGATACGCAGTATTTT.

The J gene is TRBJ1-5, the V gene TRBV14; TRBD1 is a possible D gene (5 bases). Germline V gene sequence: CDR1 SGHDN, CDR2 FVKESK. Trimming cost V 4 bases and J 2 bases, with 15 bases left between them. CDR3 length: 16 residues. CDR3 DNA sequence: TGTGCCAGCAGCCCCTCAGGGAAATACGGCAATCAGCCCCAGCATTTT. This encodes CASSPSGKYGNQPQHF.

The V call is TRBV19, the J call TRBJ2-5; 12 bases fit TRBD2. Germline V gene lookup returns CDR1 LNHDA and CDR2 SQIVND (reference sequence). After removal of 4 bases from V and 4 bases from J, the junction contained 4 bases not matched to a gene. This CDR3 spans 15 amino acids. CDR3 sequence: CASSSRTSGVETQYF. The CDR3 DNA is TGTGCCAGTAGTAGCCGGACTAGCGGGGTAGAGACCCAGTACTTC.

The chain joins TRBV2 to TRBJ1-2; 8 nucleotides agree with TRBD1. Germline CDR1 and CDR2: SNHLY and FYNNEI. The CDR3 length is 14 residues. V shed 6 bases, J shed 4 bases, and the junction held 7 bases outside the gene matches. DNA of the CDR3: TGTGCCAGCAGGGATACAGGGGGTTCCTATGGCTACACCTTC. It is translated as CASRDTGGSYGYTF.

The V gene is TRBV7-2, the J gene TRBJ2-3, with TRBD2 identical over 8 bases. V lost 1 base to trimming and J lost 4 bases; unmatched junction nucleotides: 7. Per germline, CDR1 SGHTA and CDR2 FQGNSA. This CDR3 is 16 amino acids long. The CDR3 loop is CASSLGTGGLSDTQYF. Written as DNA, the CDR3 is TGTGCCAGCAGCTTAGGTACGGGGGGGCTTTCAGATACGCAGTATTTT.

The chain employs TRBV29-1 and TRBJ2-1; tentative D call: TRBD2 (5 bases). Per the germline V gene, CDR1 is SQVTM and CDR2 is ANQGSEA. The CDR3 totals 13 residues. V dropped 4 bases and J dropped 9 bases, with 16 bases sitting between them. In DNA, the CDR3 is TGCAGCGTTGGCGCCCAGAGGGCGACTGAGCAGTTCTTC. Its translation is CSVGAQRATEQFF.

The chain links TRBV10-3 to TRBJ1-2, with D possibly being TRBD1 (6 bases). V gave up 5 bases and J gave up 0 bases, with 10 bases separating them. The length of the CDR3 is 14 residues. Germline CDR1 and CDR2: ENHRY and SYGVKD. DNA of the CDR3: TGTGCCATCAGTCAGGGGAATTCTAACTATGGCTACACCTTC. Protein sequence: CAISQGNSNYGYTF.